The clone carrying this TCR beta chain showed up many times. What it recognizes is unknown. Using a J-beta primer mix together with a sample-barcoded 5' primer, a second PCR was run for roughly 6 to 11 cycles. TCRdb reprocessed the 5' RACE reads with MiXCR, giving one entry per CDR3 protein. The profile shows 850,000 or so distinct CDR3 sequences, around 30% of them singletons. The sample originates from a study of blood T cells in healthy people across ages. Whole-study results and caveats: Diversity estimates from one million T cells were considered underestimates.

This CDR3 spans 16 amino acids. The sequence came from an elderly woman in good health. Sequencing used blood. This chain joins TRBV21-1 and TRBJ2-7; the table's D call TRBD1 went unverified against the DNA. TRBV21-1 is classified as a pseudogene. The CDR3 protein is CASSSRFGDRAHEQYF. In nucleotides, the CDR3 is TGTGCCAGCAGCTCACGTTTTGGAGACAGGGCCCACGAGCAGTACTTC.